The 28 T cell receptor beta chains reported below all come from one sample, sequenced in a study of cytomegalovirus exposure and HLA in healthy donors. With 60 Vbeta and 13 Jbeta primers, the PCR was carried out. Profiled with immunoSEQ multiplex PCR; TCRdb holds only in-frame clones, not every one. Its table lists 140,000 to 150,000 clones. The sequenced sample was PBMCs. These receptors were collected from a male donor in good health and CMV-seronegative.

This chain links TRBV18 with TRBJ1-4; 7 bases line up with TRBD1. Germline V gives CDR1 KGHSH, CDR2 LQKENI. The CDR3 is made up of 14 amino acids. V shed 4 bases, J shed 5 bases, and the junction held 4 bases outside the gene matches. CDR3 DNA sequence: TGTGCCAGCTCACGCACGACAGGGAATGAAAAACTGTTTTTT. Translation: CASSRTTGNEKLFF. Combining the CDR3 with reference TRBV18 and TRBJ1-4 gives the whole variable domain NAGVMQNPRHLVRRRGQEARLRCSPMKGHSHVYWYRQLPEEGLKFMVYLQKENIIDESGMPKERFSAEFPKEGPSILRIQQVVRGDSAAYFCASSRTTGNEKLFFGSGTQLSVL.

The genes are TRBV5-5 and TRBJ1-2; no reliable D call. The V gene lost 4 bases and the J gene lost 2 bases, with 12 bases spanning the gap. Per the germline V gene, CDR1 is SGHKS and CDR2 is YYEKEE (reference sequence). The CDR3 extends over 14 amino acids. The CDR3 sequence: CASSPETRNYGYTF. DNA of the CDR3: TGTGCCAGCAGCCCAGAGACACGGAACTATGGCTACACCTTC.

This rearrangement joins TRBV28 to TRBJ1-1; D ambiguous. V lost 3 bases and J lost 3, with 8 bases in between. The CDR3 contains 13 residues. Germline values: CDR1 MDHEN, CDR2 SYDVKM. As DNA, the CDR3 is TGTGCCAGCAGTTTCCGAGAGGACACTGAAGCTTTCTTT. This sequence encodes CASSFREDTEAFF.

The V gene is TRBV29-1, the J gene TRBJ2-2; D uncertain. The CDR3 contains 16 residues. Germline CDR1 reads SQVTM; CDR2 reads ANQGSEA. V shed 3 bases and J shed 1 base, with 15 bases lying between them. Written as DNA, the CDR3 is TGCAGCGTTGATACAGCTACAACTTTGAACACCGGGGAGCTGTTTTTT. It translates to CSVDTATTLNTGELFF.

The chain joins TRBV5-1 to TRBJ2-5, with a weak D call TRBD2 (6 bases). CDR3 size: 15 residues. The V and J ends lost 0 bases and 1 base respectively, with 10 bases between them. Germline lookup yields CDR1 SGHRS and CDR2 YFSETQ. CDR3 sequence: CASSLDRGGQETQYF. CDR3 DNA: TGCGCCAGCAGCTTGGATAGGGGAGGCCAAGAGACCCAGTACTTC.

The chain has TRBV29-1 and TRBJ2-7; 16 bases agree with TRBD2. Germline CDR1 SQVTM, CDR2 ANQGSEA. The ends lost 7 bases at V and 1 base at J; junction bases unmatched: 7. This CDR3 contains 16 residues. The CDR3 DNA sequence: TGCAGCGCGGGGACTAGCGGGAGGGCCGGGTCCTACGAGCAGTACTTC. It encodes CSAGTSGRAGSYEQYF.

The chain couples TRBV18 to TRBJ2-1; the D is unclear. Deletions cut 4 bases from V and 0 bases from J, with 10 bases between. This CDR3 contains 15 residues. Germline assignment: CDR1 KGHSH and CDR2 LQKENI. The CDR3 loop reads CASSLGGSSYNEQFF. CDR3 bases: TGTGCCAGCTCACTAGGCGGAAGCTCCTACAATGAGCAGTTCTTC.

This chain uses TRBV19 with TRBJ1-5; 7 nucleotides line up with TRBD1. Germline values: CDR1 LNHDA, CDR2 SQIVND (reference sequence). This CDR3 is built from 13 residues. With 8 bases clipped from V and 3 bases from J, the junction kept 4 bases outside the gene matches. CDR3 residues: CASGDSYNQPQHF. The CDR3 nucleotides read TGTGCCAGTGGGGACAGCTACAATCAGCCCCAGCATTTT.

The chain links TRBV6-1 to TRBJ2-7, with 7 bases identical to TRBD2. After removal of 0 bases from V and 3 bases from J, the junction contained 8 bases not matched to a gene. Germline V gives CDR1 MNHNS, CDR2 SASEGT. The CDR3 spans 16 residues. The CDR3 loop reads CASSEAQSGTYYEQYF. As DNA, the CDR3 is TGTGCCAGCAGTGAAGCCCAAAGCGGGACTTACTACGAGCAGTACTTC.

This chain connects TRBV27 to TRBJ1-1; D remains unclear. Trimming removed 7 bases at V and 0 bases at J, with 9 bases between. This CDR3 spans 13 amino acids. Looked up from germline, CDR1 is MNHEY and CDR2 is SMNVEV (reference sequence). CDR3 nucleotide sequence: TGTGCCAGCATGGGCGATTTGAACACTGAAGCTTTCTTT. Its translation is CASMGDLNTEAFF.

For the CDR3, the DNA is TGTGCCAGCAGCGGGTCCGGGACAGGGGAGGGCTACACCTTC. It codes for CASSGSGTGEGYTF. This rearrangement joins TRBV9 to TRBJ1-2, with 10 bases fitting TRBD1. The CDR3 is 14 residues long. The germline CDR1 and CDR2 sequences are SGDLS and YYNGEE. Trimming at V came to 3 bases and at J to 8 bases, leaving 7 bases not matched to a gene.

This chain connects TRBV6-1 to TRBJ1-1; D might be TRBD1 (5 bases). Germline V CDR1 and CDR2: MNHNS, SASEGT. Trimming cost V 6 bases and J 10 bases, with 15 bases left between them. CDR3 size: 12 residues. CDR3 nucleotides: TGTGCCAGCAGCCCCTCTCGGGGGGGAGCTTTCTTT. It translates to CASSPSRGGAFF.

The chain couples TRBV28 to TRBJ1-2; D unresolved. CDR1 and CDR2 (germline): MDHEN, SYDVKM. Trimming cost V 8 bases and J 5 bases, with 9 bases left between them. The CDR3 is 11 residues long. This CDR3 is CASGPFYGYTF. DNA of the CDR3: TGTGCCAGCGGCCCTTTTTATGGCTACACCTTC.

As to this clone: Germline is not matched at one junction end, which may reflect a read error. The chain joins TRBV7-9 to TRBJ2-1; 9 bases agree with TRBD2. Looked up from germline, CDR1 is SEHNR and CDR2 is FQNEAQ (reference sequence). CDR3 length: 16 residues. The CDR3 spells CASSGLVSGGYNEQFF. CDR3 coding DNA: TGTGCCAGCAGCGGCTTGGTGAGCGGGGGGTACAATGAACAGTTCTTC.

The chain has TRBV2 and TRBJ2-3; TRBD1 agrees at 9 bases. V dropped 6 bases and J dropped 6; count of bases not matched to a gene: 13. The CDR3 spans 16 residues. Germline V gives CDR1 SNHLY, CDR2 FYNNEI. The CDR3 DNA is TGTGCCAGCAGCAACAGGGGGCTACCAGGTCGGGATACGCAGTATTTT. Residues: CASSNRGLPGRDTQYF.

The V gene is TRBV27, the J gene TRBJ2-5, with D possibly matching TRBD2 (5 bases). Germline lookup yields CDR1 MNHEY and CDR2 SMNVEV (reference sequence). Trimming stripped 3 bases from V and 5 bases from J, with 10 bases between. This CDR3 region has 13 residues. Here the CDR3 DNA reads TGTGCCAGCAGTTTTCGGGAAGCTGAGACCCAGTACTTC. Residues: CASSFREAETQYF.

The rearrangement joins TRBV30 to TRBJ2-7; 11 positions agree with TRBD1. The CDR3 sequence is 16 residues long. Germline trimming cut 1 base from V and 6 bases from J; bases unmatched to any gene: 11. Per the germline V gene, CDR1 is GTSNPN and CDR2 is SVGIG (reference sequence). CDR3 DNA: TGTGCCTGGAGTGCCCGGTGGGACAGGGGGATAGGCGAGCAGTACTTC. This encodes CAWSARWDRGIGEQYF.

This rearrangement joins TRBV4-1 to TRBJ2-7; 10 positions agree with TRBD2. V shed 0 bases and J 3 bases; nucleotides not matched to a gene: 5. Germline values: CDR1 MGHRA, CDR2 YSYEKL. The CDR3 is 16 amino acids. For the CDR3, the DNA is TGCGCCAGCAGCCAAGAACTCCTAGCGGGAGTCTACGAGCAGTACTTC. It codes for CASSQELLAGVYEQYF.

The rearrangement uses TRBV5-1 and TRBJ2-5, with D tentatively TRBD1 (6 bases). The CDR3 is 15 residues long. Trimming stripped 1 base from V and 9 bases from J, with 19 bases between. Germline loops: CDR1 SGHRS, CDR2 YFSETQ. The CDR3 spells CASSLTGTPPQAQYF. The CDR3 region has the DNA TGCGCCAGCAGCTTGACAGGGACCCCACCCCAAGCCCAGTACTTC.

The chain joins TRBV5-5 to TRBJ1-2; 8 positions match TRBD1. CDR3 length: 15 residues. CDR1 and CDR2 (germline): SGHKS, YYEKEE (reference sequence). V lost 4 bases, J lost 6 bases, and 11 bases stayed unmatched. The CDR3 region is CASSPRSAGGDGYTF. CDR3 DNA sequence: TGTGCCAGCAGCCCCCGGTCGGCAGGGGGCGATGGCTACACCTTC.

The CDR3 region has the DNA TGTGCCAGCAGTGACCCCGCACAGGGGGCGCGAGGCTACACCTTC. Protein sequence: CASSDPAQGARGYTF. The V and J genes are TRBV6-4 and TRBJ1-2; 9 bases fit TRBD1. In germline, CDR1 is MRHNA, CDR2 SNTAGT. This CDR3 comprises 15 residues. With 2 bases clipped from V and 8 bases from J, the junction kept 9 bases outside the gene matches.

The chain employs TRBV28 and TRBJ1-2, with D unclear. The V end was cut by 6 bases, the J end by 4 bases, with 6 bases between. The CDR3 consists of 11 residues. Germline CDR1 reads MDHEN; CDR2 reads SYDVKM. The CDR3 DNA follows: TGTGCCAGCAGGGACTTCTATGGCTACACCTTC. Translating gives CASRDFYGYTF.

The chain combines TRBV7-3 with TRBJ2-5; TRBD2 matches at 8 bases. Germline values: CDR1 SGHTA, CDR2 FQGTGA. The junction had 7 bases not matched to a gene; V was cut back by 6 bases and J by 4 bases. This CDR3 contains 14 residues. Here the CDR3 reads CASSIGGARETQYF. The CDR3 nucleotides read TGTGCCAGCAGTATCGGGGGGGCGCGAGAGACCCAGTACTTC.

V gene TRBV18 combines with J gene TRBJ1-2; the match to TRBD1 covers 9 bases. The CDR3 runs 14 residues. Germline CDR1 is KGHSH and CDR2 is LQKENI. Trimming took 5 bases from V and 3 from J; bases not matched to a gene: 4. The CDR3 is CASSAGQGDYGYTF. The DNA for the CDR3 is TGTGCCAGCTCAGCGGGACAGGGCGACTATGGCTACACCTTC. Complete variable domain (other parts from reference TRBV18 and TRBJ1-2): NAGVMQNPRHLVRRRGQEARLRCSPMKGHSHVYWYRQLPEEGLKFMVYLQKENIIDESGMPKERFSAEFPKEGPSILRIQQVVRGDSAAYFCASSAGQGDYGYTFGSGTRLTVV.

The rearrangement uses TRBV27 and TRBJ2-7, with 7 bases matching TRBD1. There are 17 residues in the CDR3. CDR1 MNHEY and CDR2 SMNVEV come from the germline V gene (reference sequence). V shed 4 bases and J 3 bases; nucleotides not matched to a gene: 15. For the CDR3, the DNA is TGTGCCAGCAGTTGGGTCGTTCGATCGGGACAGAGCTACGAGCAGTACTTC. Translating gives CASSWVVRSGQSYEQYF.

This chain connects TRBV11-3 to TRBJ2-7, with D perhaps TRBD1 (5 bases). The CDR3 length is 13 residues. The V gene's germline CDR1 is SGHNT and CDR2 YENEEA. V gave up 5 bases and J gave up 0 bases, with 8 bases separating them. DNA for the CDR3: TGTGCCAGCAGCAAGGACATCTCCTACGAGCAGTACTTC. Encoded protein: CASSKDISYEQYF.

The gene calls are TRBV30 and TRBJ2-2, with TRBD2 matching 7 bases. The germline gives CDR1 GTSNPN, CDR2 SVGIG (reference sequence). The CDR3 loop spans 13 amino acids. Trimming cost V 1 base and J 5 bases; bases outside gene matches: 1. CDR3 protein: CAWSGGGTGELFF. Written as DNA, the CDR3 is TGTGCCTGGAGTGGCGGGGGAACCGGGGAGCTGTTTTTT.

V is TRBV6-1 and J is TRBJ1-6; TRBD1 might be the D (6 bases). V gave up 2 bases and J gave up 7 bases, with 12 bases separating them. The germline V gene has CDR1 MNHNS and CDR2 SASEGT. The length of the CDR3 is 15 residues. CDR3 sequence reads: CASSEITGFNSPLHF. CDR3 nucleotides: TGTGCCAGCAGTGAAATAACAGGGTTCAATTCACCCCTCCACTTT.